The present TCR beta chain was sequenced within a study of regulatory T cells in long-lasting Graves disease. Regarding time point: newly diagnosed GD, antithyroid drugs for less than 3 months. RNA from PBMCs was the source of the TCR library. This clonotype was recorded many times. The TCR beta library used iRepertoire HTBI primers with Arm-PCR amplification of CDR3. TCRdb used MiXCR to reprocess the multiplex PCR reads, holding one entry per CDR3 protein. The data hold hundreds of thousands of distinct CDR3 sequences, with less than 20% observed a single time. Germline values: CDR1 SGHKS, CDR2 YYEKEE (reference sequence). The CDR3 contains 16 residues. After removal of 2 bases from V and 1 base from J, the junction contained 4 bases not matched to a gene.

The sequenced sample was peripheral blood mononuclear cells (PBMCs), obtained at new diagnosis, from a patient treated with antithyroid drugs. The receptor comes from a female donor with Graves disease. The chain employs TRBV5-5 and TRBJ2-2; TRBD1 matches at 8 bases. CDR3 sequence reads: CASSFSDRGNTGELFF. As DNA, the CDR3 is TGTGCCAGCAGCTTTAGTGACAGGGGGAACACCGGGGAGCTGTTTTTT. The variable domain in full, completed from reference TRBV5-5 and TRBJ2-2, reads DAGVTQSPTHLIKTRGQQVTLRCSPISGHKSVSWYQQVLGQGPQFIFQYYEKEERGRGNFPDRFSARQFPNYSSELNVNALLLGDSALYLCASSFSDRGNTGELFFGEGSRLTVL.